In its sample, the clone carrying this T cell receptor beta chain was seen a few times. No antigen is known for it. Together with a sample-barcoded 5' primer, a J-beta primer mix was included in a second PCR lasting about 7 to 12 cycles. TCRdb itself ran the 5' RACE reads through MiXCR, one entry per CDR3 protein. Among around 320,000 distinct CDR3 sequences listed, roughly 26% were seen once. The data are from a study of blood T cells in healthy people across ages. Study observations and caveats: Roughly linearly, TCR beta diversity per million T cells fell as age increased. CMV status of donors was not determined, possibly confounding expanded clonotype changes.

The sequence came from a woman in her seventies in good health. The specimen was blood.

The CDR3 bases are TGTGCCAGCAGTTCGGGACAGGCCGGATCCTACGAGCAGTACTTC. Amino acid sequence: CASSSGQAGSYEQYF. The chain links TRBV28 to TRBJ2-5, with 8 bases lining up with TRBD1. The end of the DNA is better explained by TRBJ2-7, so the J call may be wrong. Germline CDR1 and CDR2: MDHEN and SYDVKM. The CDR3 consists of 15 residues.